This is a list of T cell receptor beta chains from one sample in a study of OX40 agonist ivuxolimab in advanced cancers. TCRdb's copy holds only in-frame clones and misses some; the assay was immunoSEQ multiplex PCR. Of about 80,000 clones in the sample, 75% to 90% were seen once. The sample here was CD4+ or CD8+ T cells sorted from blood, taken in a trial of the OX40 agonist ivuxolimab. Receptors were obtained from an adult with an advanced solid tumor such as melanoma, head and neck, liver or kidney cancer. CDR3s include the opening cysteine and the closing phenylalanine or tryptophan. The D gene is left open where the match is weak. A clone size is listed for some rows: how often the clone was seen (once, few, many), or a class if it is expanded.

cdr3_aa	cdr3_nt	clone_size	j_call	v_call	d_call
CASSFGGGNSPLHF	TGTGCCAGCAGCTTCGGCGGGGGTAATTCACCCCTCCACTTT	-	TRBJ1-6	TRBV7-9	-
CASSLGIPNSPLHF	TGTGCCAGCAGTCTCGGGATTCCAAATTCACCCCTCCACTTT	-	TRBJ1-6	TRBV28	-
CASSFGQTAYEQYF	TGTGCCAGCAGCTTTGGACAGACAGCCTACGAGCAGTACTTC	-	TRBJ2-7	TRBV13	-
CASSLQGRTEAFF	TGTGCCAGCAGCCTACAGGGCCGAACTGAAGCTTTCTTT	-	TRBJ1-1	TRBV7-6	-
CASSRVDRQETQYF	TGTGCCAGCTCACGAGTAGATAGACAAGAGACCCAGTACTTC	-	TRBJ2-5	TRBV18	-
CASSLAGTGTPEAFF	TGTGCCAGCAGCTTAGCGGGGACAGGGACTCCCGAAGCTTTCTTT	-	TRBJ1-1	TRBV7-2	TRBD1
CASREGLSMNTEAFF	TGTGCCAGCAGAGAGGGTTTGAGCATGAACACTGAAGCTTTCTTT	-	TRBJ1-1	TRBV19	-
CSVENPTNEKLFF	TGCAGCGTTGAGAACCCGACTAATGAAAAACTGTTTTTT	-	TRBJ1-4	TRBV29-1	-
CASSLTGVGSPLHF	TGTGCCAGCAGCTTGACAGGGGTAGGATCACCCCTCCACTTT	few	TRBJ1-6	TRBV7-3	TRBD1
CASSSAGTRVNF	TGTGCCAGCAGCTCGGCCGGGACCCGCGTTAACTTC	-	TRBJ2-7	TRBV7-3	-
CATQFVGTGNYGYTF	TGTGCCACCCAGTTCGTAGGGACAGGGAACTATGGCTACACCTTC	-	TRBJ1-2	TRBV28	TRBD1
CASSFAYSNQPQHF	TGTGCCAGCAGCTTCGCCTATAGCAATCAGCCCCAGCATTTT	-	TRBJ1-5	TRBV5-5	-
CASSPRQGQSYEQYF	TGCGCCAGCAGCCCTAGACAGGGCCAATCCTACGAGCAGTACTTC	-	TRBJ2-7	TRBV5-1	TRBD1
CASSLETGGGGELFF	TGTGCCAGCAGCTTAGAAACAGGGGGCGGCGGGGAGCTGTTTTTT	-	TRBJ2-2	TRBV11-3	TRBD1
CASSSTGEGSYEQYF	TGTGCCAGCAGCTCGACAGGGGAAGGCTCCTACGAGCAGTACTTC	once	TRBJ2-7	TRBV6-6	TRBD1
CASSTGTGGYGYTF	TGTGCCAGTAGTACCGGGACAGGGGGCTATGGCTACACCTTC	-	TRBJ1-2	TRBV19	TRBD1
CASSDGHYSNQPQHF	TGTGCCAGTAGTGACGGACATTATAGCAATCAGCCCCAGCATTTT	few	TRBJ1-5	TRBV19	-
CASSLPSFSGQGGNSPLHF	TGTGCCAGCAGTTTACCGTCGTTTTCCGGACAGGGTGGCAATTCACCCCTCCACTTT	-	TRBJ1-6	TRBV28	TRBD1
CASSPAPYATNEKLFF	TGTGCCAGCAGCCCCGCACCATACGCAACTAATGAAAAACTGTTTTTT	-	TRBJ1-4	TRBV7-2	-
CLAGKGGPTDTQYF	TGTCTAGCGGGGAAGGGGGGCCCGACAGATACGCAGTATTTT	once	TRBJ2-3	TRBV5-4	TRBD2
CASSPSGWVRSQSGANVLTF	TGTGCCAGCAGTCCATCAGGGTGGGTAAGATCTCAATCTGGGGCCAACGTCCTGACTTTC	-	TRBJ2-6	TRBV28	-
CASSSYSGAQYF	TGTGCCAGCAGCTCTTATTCGGGGGCCCAGTACTTC	once	TRBJ2-5	TRBV7-3	-
CASSEDRVYEQYF	TGTGCCAGCAGTGAAGATCGGGTCTACGAGCAGTACTTC	-	TRBJ2-7	TRBV25-1	-